The present T cell receptor beta chain was sequenced within a study of breast tumors, draining lymph nodes, adjacent tissues. General study results and limits: Compared with basal-like, luminal-like tumors shared significantly more repertoire with nontumor tissue. Data fit most tumor T cells coming from lymph node, expanding in tumor. Compared with lymph nodes, tumors were less diverse; compared with nontumor tissue, more. Tumor T cell lymph node origin was a supported hypothesis, not proven.

At least ten counts were recorded for this clonotype. Its target is not known. TCRdb re-called the multiplex PCR reads with MiXCR, one entry per CDR3 protein. The sample yields some 120,000 distinct CDR3 sequences, less than 20% seen once. Breast cancer patients provided tissue from their axillary draining lymph nodes. This CDR3 region has 12 residues. V was pared by 0 bases and J by 4 bases, with 6 bases between. Per germline, CDR1 DFQATT and CDR2 SNEGSKA (reference sequence). The sequencing sample was made of axillary lymph node tissue. The TCR originated in a female donor with breast cancer. Some clones in this sample may be carry-over from other donors' samples. The chain combines TRBV20-1 with TRBJ1-2, with no clear D. CDR3 sequence reads: CSARDRAYGYTF. The CDR3 region has the DNA TGCAGTGCTAGAGATAGGGCCTATGGCTACACCTTC.